The clone carrying this T cell receptor (beta chain) was recorded once. How the authors handled the data: How many nucleated cells were present was estimated from reference gene primer amplification. Sequencing was performed with immunoSEQ multiplex PCR; in TCRdb, only in-frame clones are kept and a portion is missing. V and J calls and clone size follow that table, whereas D and trimming were derived from the DNA. The sample shows around 150,000 clones, about 80% of them seen only once. This entry belongs to a study of blood T cell repertoires in COVID-19. About the study: Samples representing acute and convalescent COVID-19 were sourced from the United States, Italy and Spain.

The TCR was taken from a woman aged 55-69 years with acute or convalescent COVID-19. Sequenced material: peripheral blood.

The CDR3 DNA follows: TGTGCCTGGGCGGCGGGGAACACTGAAGCTTTCTTT. This gives the protein CAWAAGNTEAFF. V is TRBV30 and J is TRBJ1-1; D ambiguous. V lost 5 bases to trimming and J lost 1 base, with 8 bases between them. Germline CDR1 GTSNPN, CDR2 SVGIG (reference sequence). There are 12 residues in the CDR3.